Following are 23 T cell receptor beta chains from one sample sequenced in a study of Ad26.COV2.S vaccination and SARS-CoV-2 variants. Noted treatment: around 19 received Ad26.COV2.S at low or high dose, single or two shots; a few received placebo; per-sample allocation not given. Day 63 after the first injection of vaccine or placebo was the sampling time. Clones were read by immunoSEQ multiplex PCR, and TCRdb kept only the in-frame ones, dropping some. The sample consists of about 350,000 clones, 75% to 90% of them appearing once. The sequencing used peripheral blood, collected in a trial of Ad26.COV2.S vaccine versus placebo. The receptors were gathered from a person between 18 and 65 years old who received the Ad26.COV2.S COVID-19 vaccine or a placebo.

The CDR3 loop is CASSQRVYQETQYF. In DNA form, the CDR3 reads TGTGCCAGCAGCCAACGGGTGTACCAAGAGACCCAGTACTTC. This chain joins TRBV13 and TRBJ2-5; D is undetermined. Germline assignment: CDR1 PRHDT and CDR2 FYEKMQ (reference sequence). The CDR3 loop spans 14 amino acids. V was pared by 5 bases and J by 0 bases, with 10 bases between.

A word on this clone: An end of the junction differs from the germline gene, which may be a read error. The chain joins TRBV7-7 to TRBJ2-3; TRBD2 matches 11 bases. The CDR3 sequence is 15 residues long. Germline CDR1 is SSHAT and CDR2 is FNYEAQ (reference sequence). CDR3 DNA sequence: TGTGCTAGCAGCCCGGGACTAGCGGTCACAGATACGCAGTATTTT. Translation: CASSPGLAVTDTQYF.

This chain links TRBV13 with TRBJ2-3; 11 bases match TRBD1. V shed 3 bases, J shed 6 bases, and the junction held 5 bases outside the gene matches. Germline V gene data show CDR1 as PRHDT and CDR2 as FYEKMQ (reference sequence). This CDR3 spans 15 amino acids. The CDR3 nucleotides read TGTGCCAGCAGCTTCCCCGGGACAGGGGGGGATACGCAGTATTTT. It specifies CASSFPGTGGDTQYF.

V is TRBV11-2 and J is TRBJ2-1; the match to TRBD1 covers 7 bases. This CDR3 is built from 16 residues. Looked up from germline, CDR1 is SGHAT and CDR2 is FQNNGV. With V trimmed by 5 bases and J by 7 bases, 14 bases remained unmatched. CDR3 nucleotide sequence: TGTGCCAGCAGCGCTCCACTACTAGGGACAGAGAATGAGCAGTTCTTC. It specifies CASSAPLLGTENEQFF.

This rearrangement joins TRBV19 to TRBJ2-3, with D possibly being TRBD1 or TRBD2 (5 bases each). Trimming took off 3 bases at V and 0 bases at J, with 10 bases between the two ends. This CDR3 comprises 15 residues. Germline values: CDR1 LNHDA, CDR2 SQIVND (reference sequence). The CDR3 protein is CASSIRDRSTDTQYF. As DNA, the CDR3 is TGTGCCAGTAGTATCCGGGACCGTAGCACAGATACGCAGTATTTT.

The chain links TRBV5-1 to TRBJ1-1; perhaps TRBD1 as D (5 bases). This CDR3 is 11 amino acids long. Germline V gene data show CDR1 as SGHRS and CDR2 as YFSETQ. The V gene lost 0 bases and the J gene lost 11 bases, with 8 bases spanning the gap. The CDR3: CASSLDGTAFF. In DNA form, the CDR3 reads TGCGCCAGCAGCTTGGACGGGACGGCTTTCTTT.

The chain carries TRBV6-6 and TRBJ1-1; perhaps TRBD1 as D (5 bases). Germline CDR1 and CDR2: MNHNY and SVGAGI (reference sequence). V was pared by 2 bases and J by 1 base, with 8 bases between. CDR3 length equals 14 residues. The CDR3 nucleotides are TGTGCCAGCAGTTACGGACATCGGAACACTGAAGCTTTCTTT. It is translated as CASSYGHRNTEAFF.

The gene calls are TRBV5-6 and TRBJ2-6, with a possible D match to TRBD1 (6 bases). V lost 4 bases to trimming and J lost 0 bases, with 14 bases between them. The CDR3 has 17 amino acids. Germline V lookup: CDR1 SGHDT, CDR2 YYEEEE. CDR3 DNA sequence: TGTGCCAGCAGCCAGACAGGTCGGAGCTCTGGGGCCAACGTCCTGACTTTC. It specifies CASSQTGRSSGANVLTF.

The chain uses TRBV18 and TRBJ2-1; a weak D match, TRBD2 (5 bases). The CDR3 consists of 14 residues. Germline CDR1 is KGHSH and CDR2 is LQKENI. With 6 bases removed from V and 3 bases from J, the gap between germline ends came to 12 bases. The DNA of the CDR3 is TGTGCCAGCTCTCTAAACCGGGACTACAATGAGCAGTTCTTC. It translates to CASSLNRDYNEQFF. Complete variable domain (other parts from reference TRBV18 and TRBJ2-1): NAGVMQNPRHLVRRRGQEARLRCSPMKGHSHVYWYRQLPEEGLKFMVYLQKENIIDESGMPKERFSAEFPKEGPSILRIQQVVRGDSAAYFCASSLNRDYNEQFFGPGTRLTVL.

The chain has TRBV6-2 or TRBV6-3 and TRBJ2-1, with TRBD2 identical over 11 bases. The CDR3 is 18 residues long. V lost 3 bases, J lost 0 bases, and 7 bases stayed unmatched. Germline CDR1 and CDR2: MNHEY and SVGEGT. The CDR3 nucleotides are TGTGCCAGCAGTTATGTTCTAGCGGGGGGAAGCTCCTACAATGAGCAGTTCTTC. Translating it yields CASSYVLAGGSSYNEQFF.

This CDR3 reads CASSELGVYEQYF. The CDR3 DNA is TGTGCCAGCAGTGAACTAGGGGTCTACGAGCAGTACTTC. The V call is TRBV25-1, the J call TRBJ2-7; possibly TRBD1 for D (5 bases). The CDR3 runs 13 residues. Germline CDR1 reads MGHDK; CDR2 reads SYGVNS. Trimming took 2 bases from V and 3 from J, leaving 8 bases between them.

CDR3 DNA: TGTGCCAGCAGCGTAGGTAAAGGGGGGACAACTAATGAAAAACTGTTTTTT. It is translated as CASSVGKGGTTNEKLFF. V usage is TRBV9 and J usage is TRBJ1-4; D may be TRBD1 (6 bases). Germline V lookup: CDR1 SGDLS, CDR2 YYNGEE. This CDR3 contains 17 residues. The germline V and J ends were trimmed by 0 bases and 0 bases, with 12 bases remaining between them. The whole variable domain, filled in from reference TRBV9 and TRBJ1-4, reads DSGVTQTPKHLITATGQRVTLRCSPRSGDLSVYWYQQSLDQGLQFLIQYYNGEERAKGNILERFSAQQFPDLHSELNLSSLELGDSALYFCASSVGKGGTTNEKLFFGSGTQLSVL.

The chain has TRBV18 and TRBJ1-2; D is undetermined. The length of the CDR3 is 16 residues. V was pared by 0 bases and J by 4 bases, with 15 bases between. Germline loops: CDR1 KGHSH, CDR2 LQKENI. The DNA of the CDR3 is TGTGCCAGCTCACCACCGTCGACTCCCGGAGGCTATGGCTACACCTTC. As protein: CASSPPSTPGGYGYTF.

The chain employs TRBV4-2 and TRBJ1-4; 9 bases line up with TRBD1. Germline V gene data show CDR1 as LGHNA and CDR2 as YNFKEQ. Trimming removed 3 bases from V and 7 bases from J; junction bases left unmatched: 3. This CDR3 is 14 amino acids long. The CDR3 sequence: CASSQGQGGEKLFF. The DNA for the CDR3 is TGTGCCAGCAGCCAGGGACAGGGTGGTGAAAAACTGTTTTTT.

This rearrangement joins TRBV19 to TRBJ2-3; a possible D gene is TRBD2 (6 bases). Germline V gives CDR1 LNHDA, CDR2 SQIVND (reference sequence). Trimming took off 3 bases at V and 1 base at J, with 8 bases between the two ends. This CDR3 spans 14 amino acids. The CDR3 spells CASSIGGGTDTQYF. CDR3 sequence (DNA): TGTGCCAGTAGTATTGGCGGGGGCACAGATACGCAGTATTTT.

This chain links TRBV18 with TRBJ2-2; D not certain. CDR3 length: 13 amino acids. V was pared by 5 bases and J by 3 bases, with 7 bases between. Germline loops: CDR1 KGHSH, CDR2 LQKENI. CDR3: CASSGRYTGELFF. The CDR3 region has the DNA TGTGCCAGCTCAGGGCGATACACCGGGGAGCTGTTTTTT.

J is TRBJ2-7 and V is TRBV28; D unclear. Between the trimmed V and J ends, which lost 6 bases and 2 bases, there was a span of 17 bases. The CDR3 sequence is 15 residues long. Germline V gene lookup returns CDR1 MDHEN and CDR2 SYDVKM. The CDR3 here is CASRKGAGRAYEQYF. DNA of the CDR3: TGTGCCAGCAGAAAAGGAGCCGGCAGAGCCTACGAGCAGTACTTC.

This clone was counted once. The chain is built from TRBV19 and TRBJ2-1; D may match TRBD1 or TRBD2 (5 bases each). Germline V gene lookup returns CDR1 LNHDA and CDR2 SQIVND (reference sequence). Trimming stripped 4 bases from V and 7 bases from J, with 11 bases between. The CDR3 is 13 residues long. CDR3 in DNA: TGTGCCAGTAGTAACGCCGGGACGAATGAGCAGTTCTTC. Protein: CASSNAGTNEQFF.

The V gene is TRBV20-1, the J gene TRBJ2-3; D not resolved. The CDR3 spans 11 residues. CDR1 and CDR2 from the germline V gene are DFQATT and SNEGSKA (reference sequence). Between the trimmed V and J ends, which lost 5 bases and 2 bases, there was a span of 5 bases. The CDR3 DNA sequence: TGCAGTGCTCGCTTCACAGATACGCAGTATTTT. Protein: CSARFTDTQYF.

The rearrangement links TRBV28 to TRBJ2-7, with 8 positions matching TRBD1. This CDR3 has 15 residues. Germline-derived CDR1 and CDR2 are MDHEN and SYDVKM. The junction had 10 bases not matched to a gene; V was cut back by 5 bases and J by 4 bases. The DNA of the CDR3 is TGTGCCAGCAGTGCCTCGACAGGGGCAGATTACGAGCAGTACTTC. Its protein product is CASSASTGADYEQYF.

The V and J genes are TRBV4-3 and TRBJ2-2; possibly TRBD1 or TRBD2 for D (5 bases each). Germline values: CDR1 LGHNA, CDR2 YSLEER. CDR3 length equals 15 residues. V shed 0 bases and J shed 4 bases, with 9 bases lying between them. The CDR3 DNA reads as TGCGCCAGCAGCCAAGACGCGAGGGGCACCGGGGAGCTGTTTTTT. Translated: CASSQDARGTGELFF.

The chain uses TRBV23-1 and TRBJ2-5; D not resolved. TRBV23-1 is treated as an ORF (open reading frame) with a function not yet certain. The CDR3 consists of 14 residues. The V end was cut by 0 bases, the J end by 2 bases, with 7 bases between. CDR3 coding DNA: TGCGCCAGCAGTCAATCCCACCGGCAAGAGACCCAGTACTTC. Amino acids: CASSQSHRQETQYF.

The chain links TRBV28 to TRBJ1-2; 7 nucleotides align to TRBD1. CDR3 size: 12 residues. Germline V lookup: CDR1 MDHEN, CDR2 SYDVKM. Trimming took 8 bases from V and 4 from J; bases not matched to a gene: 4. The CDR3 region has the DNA TGTGCCAGCGGTTCAGGGGGCTATGGCTACACCTTC. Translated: CASGSGGYGYTF.